Detailed here is one T cell receptor (beta chain). Its antigen is currently not known. Per-base qualities were not stored, and no clone one base away is much larger. With the immunoSEQ assay, which is a bias-controlled multiplex PCR relying on V- and J-specific primers, TCR beta CDR3 regions were amplified from genomic DNA. A second PCR step added a proprietary barcode and Illumina adapter sequences to the CDR3 amplicons. CDR3 libraries were sequenced on an Illumina MiSeq instrument. Processing in the source paper ran as follows. Export and quality control were handled in immunoSEQ Analyzer 3.0, while downstream analyses relied on R Bioconductor and Immunarch. Only productive rearrangements within the normalized downsampled data set were used in the calculation of repertoire metrics. In the normalized cohort, clonotypes with more than 5 templates were defined as pathologically expanded. The Inverse Simpson Index served as the measure of repertoire diversity. The non-normalized data set was used for CMV-specificity analyses so that all clonotypes could be captured. Sourced from immuneACCESS, this table was stored by TCRdb with only in-frame sequences that have V and J called. A share of the clones is absent; for the studies checked, an unresolved V gene accounts for under half, and the remainder has no known explanation. V and J calls and clone size come straight from that table; D and trimming were deduced from the DNA. The sample table holds over 15,000 clones, of which 92% were seen once. The top ten clones comprise 5% to 6.5% of the sample.

For TCR beta sequencing, blood samples came from the related transplant donors. Using Nuclei Lysis Solution, genomic DNA was extracted from unfractionated peripheral blood mononuclear cells that were either fresh or cryopreserved. This sample was taken from a study of T cell clonotyping in hematopoietic cell transplantation (dated by TCRdb to the early 2020s). Turning to the overall study: A total of 120 to 150 blood samples were collected in the study from about 40 consecutive transplant recipients and their related donors. Patient recruitment ran from late 2015 to January 2017, and follow-up continued until late 2020 or death. Overall study outcomes, separate from this receptor: Only a small fraction of recipient repertoires overlapped donor repertoires, with over 95% appearing de novo at the given depth. A decrease in recipient TCR diversity was observed after transplant, and a progressive increase in pathologically expanded clonotypes was seen from day 30 to day 180. Broader posttransplant TCR repertoire diversity was predicted by donor and pretransplant recipient Inverse Simpson Index values. The sample size was limited, and because cells were not sorted, the contributions of CD4 and CD8 repertoires could not be separated.

Based on the germline V gene (reference sequence), the CDR1 and CDR2 sequences are LNHDA and SQIVND. There are 11 amino acids in the CDR3, from cysteine to phenylalanine inclusive. Only CDR3 DNA remains: 33 bases, in frame from the first base. V is reduced by 5 bases and J by 2 bases, leaving a spacing of 4 bases between them. The sequence joins TRBV19 to TRBJ2-7, with the D gene not clear enough to name. This receptor was taken from a man in his forties in good health. Some clones in this sample may be carry-over from other donors' samples. The material sequenced was peripheral blood mononuclear cells. The CDR3 sequence is CASSGTYEQYF. The nucleotide sequence reads as follows: TGTGCCAGTAGTGGGACCTACGAGCAGTACTTC.